These 15 T cell receptor beta chains came from one sample sequenced in a study of blood T cell repertoires in COVID-19. Only in-frame clones appear in the TCRdb table, and some are missing; sequencing was by immunoSEQ multiplex PCR. Altogether 110,000 to 150,000 clones are present, 88% being singletons, with the ten largest covering over 1.5%. The sample was peripheral blood. The receptors shown here come from a woman in her fifties or sixties with acute or convalescent COVID-19.

This sequence joins TRBV29-1 and TRBJ2-5; the match to TRBD1 covers 9 bases. V lost 3 bases, J lost 4 bases, and 6 bases stayed unmatched. This CDR3 contains 14 residues. Per germline, CDR1 SQVTM and CDR2 ANQGSEA. CDR3 in DNA: TGCAGCGTTGATCCGGGACAGGGCCCAGAGACCCAGTACTTC. This translates into CSVDPGQGPETQYF.

The chain employs TRBV5-1 and TRBJ1-1; 9 positions match TRBD1. The CDR3 consists of 15 residues. The J segment lost 5 bases and the V segment lost 0 bases, leaving 5 bases of the junction unmatched. Germline values: CDR1 SGHRS, CDR2 YFSETQ. The CDR3 sequence: CASSLGTGVFTEAFF. In DNA form, the CDR3 reads TGCGCCAGCAGCTTGGGGACAGGGGTATTTACTGAAGCTTTCTTT.

The J gene is TRBJ1-2, the V gene TRBV4-2; D not certain. The CDR3 is 15 amino acids. V lost 0 bases, J lost 0 bases, and 8 bases lay in between. CDR1 is LGHNA and CDR2 is YNFKEQ in the germline V gene. The CDR3 DNA sequence: TGTGCCAGCAGCCAAGAATCGGGTTCTAACTATGGCTACACCTTC. Translating gives CASSQESGSNYGYTF.

The chain couples TRBV11-1 to TRBJ2-5; D gene ambiguous. CDR1 and CDR2 (germline): SGHAT, FQDESV (reference sequence). Deletions cut 2 bases from V and 5 bases from J, with 12 bases between. The CDR3 length is 14 residues. The CDR3, as DNA: TGTGCCAGCAGCTTATTTGGTCGCGGTGAGACCCAGTACTTC. This encodes CASSLFGRGETQYF.

The chain joins TRBV28 to TRBJ1-6; TRBD1 aligns across 9 bases. The germline V gene encodes CDR1 MDHEN and CDR2 SYDVKM. CDR3 length equals 13 residues. V lost 6 bases, J lost 9 bases, and 3 bases stayed unmatched. The CDR3 loop is CASRDRGVSPLHF. CDR3 coding DNA: TGTGCCAGCAGAGACAGGGGGGTTTCACCCCTCCACTTT.

This chain connects TRBV19 to TRBJ1-2; a possible D gene is TRBD1 (6 bases). Trimming left V 3 bases short and J 4 bases short, with 18 bases between. From germline, CDR1 is LNHDA and CDR2 SQIVND (reference sequence). This CDR3 is built from 16 residues. The DNA for the CDR3 is TGTGCCAGTAGTATCTCGACAGGCACGAACTTCTATGGCTACACCTTC. This codes for CASSISTGTNFYGYTF.

The J gene is TRBJ1-4, the V gene TRBV9; D is ambiguous. CDR1 is SGDLS, CDR2 YYNGEE, per germline. The CDR3 contains 13 residues. Trimming cost V 4 bases and J 6 bases, with 10 bases left between them. The CDR3 is CASSPSGDEKLFF. CDR3 DNA: TGTGCCAGCAGCCCTTCCGGGGATGAAAAACTGTTTTTT.

The J gene is TRBJ1-5, the V gene TRBV6-2 or TRBV6-3; TRBD1 matches at 7 bases. Germline CDR1 is MNHEY and CDR2 is SVGEGT. The CDR3 has 19 residues. With 6 bases clipped from V and 0 bases from J, the junction kept 17 bases outside the gene matches. The CDR3 DNA reads TGTGCCAGCAGCCACCTCCTCCGGGGGACAGATTATAGCAATCAGCCCCAGCATTTT. This gives the protein CASSHLLRGTDYSNQPQHF.

Only a few counts were recorded for this clone. This sequence joins TRBV30 and TRBJ1-3; D is uncertain. Germline V gene data show CDR1 as GTSNPN and CDR2 as SVGIG (reference sequence). Trimming cost V 4 bases and J 0 bases, with 10 bases left between them. This CDR3 contains 14 residues. In DNA, the CDR3 is TGTGCCTGGAAGGCCGGGGACTCTGGAAACACCATATATTTT. The encoded protein is CAWKAGDSGNTIYF. The whole variable domain, remainder taken from reference TRBV30 and TRBJ1-3, is SQTIHQWPATLVQPVGSPLSLECTVEGTSNPNLYWYRQAAGRGLQLLFYSVGIGQISSEVPQNLSASRPQDRQFILSSKKLLLSDSGFYLCAWKAGDSGNTIYFGEGSWLTVV.

This chain connects TRBV5-1 to TRBJ2-5; a possible D gene is TRBD2 (5 bases). The length of the CDR3 is 14 residues. The germline V and J ends were trimmed by 4 bases and 5 bases, with 15 bases remaining between them. Germline CDR1 and CDR2: SGHRS and YFSETQ. The CDR3 spells CASSRAGVRETQYF. The CDR3 bases are TGCGCCAGCAGCCGTGCCGGGGTTCGGGAGACCCAGTACTTC.

The rearrangement links TRBV3-1 (or the pseudogene TRBV3-2) to TRBJ2-1, with 8 nucleotides matching TRBD2. The junction had 9 bases not matched to a gene; V was cut back by 4 bases and J by 7 bases. In germline, CDR1 is LGHDT, CDR2 YNNKEL (reference sequence). There are 15 residues in the CDR3. The CDR3 is CASSPGAGGGNEQFF. CDR3 sequence (DNA): TGTGCCAGCAGCCCCGGGGCCGGGGGGGGTAATGAGCAGTTCTTC.

The J gene is TRBJ2-7, the V gene TRBV4-2, with D tentatively TRBD2 (6 bases). The germline V gene has CDR1 LGHNA and CDR2 YNFKEQ. V was trimmed by 0 bases and J by 0 bases, leaving 9 bases between them. This CDR3 is 15 amino acids long. The CDR3 DNA follows: TGTGCCAGCAGCCAAGAGCCGGGGGTCTCCTACGAGCAGTACTTC. It yields the protein CASSQEPGVSYEQYF.

This sequence joins TRBV19 and TRBJ1-6, with TRBD1 identical over 8 bases. CDR1 is LNHDA, CDR2 SQIVND, per germline (reference sequence). This CDR3 is 14 amino acids long. Trimming removed 3 bases from V and 8 bases from J; junction bases left unmatched: 3. CDR3 DNA: TGTGCCAGTAGTATTGGACAGGGTTATTCACCCCTCCACTTT. Translation gives CASSIGQGYSPLHF.

The chain employs TRBV5-1 and TRBJ2-2; 15 bases fit TRBD2. CDR3 length equals 19 residues. Germline V lookup: CDR1 SGHRS, CDR2 YFSETQ. V lost 4 bases, J lost 7 bases, and 14 bases stayed unmatched. The CDR3 nucleotides are TGCGCCAGCAGCCCGGAACCCGGACTAGCGGGGGGGCGTGACGGGGAGCTGTTTTTT. Amino acid sequence: CASSPEPGLAGGRDGELFF.

This clone was seen just once. The chain recombines TRBV5-8 with TRBJ2-1; 10 bases fit TRBD2. The CDR3 sequence is 16 residues long. The germline V gene has CDR1 SGHTS and CDR2 YDEGEE. V shed 0 bases and J 4 bases; nucleotides not matched to a gene: 4. As DNA, the CDR3 is TGTGCCAGCAGCTTGGCCCGGACTAGCGGATACAATGAGCAGTTCTTC. This gives the protein CASSLARTSGYNEQFF. The whole variable domain, filled in from reference TRBV5-8 and TRBJ2-1, reads EAGVTQSPTHLIKTRGQQATLRCSPISGHTSVYWYQQALGLGLQFLLWYDEGEERNRGNFPPRFSGRQFPNYSSELNVNALELEDSALYLCASSLARTSGYNEQFFGPGTRLTVL.